This T cell receptor (beta chain) emerged from a study of OX40 agonist ivuxolimab in advanced cancers. Study information: Patients achieving partial responses numbered three: one hepatocellular carcinoma case and two cutaneous melanoma cases.

The CDR3 loop spans 15 amino acids. Unmatched junction bases numbered 5, after V lost 5 bases and J lost 4 bases. Germline V lookup: CDR1 SGHTA, CDR2 FQGTGA. Blood sampling took place at baseline, cycle 4 day 1, and cycle 7 day 1. TCRdb keeps only in-frame clones here, not all; method: immunoSEQ multiplex PCR. The sample has 54,000 or so clones, over 75% seen once. Sequenced here: CD4+ or CD8+ T cells sorted from blood, sampled in a trial of the OX40 agonist ivuxolimab. The chain has TRBV7-3 and TRBJ2-1; 10 bases line up with TRBD2. The receptor was isolated from an adult with an advanced solid tumor such as melanoma, head and neck, liver or kidney cancer. CDR3 sequence reads: CASSGGLAAYNEQFF. The CDR3 bases are TGTGCCAGCAGCGGAGGACTAGCGGCATACAATGAGCAGTTCTTC.